Sequencing of this TCR beta chain was carried out in a study of cytomegalovirus exposure and HLA in healthy donors. Study-wide points: In an earlier analysis, in fewer than 700 donors, most V segments appeared productive either ~87% or ~30% of the time. It was reported that the classifier diagnosed cytomegalovirus status with high specificity and sensitivity in both the original and validation cohorts.

Both 60 Vbeta primers and 13 Jbeta primers went into the PCR. Original processing methods: Tens of millions of unique TCR beta chains, about 11 million of them shared, were counted by a later analysis. TCRdb keeps only in-frame clones here, not all; method: immunoSEQ multiplex PCR. V and J calls and clone size come straight from that table; D and trimming were deduced from the DNA. The data show approximately 110,000 clones, under 85% seen once. In the case of this clone: Its antigen is not known.

This TCR was sampled from a woman in her 40s in good health and CMV-seropositive. The sequenced sample was PBMCs.

This chain's CDR3 is CASSLGGLALNTGELFF. The CDR3 DNA follows: TGCGCCAGCAGCTTGGGGGGACTAGCGTTGAACACCGGGGAGCTGTTTTTT. This chain joins TRBV5-1 and TRBJ2-2; 10 positions match TRBD2. V gave up 0 bases and J gave up 1 base; unmatched junction bases: 3. This CDR3 spans 17 amino acids. The germline V gene encodes CDR1 SGHRS and CDR2 YFSETQ.